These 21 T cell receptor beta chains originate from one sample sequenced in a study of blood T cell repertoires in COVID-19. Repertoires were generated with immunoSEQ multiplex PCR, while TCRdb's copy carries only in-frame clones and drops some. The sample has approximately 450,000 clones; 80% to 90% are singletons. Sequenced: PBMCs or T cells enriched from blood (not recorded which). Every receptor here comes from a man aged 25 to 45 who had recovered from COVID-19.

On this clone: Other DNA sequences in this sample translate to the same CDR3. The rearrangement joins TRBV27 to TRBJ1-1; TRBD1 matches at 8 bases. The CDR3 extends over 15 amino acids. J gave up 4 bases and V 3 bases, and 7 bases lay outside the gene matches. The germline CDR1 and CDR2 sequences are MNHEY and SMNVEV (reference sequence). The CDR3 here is CASSFSGQGGTEAFF. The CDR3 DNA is TGTGCCAGCAGTTTTTCAGGACAGGGAGGCACTGAAGCTTTCTTT.

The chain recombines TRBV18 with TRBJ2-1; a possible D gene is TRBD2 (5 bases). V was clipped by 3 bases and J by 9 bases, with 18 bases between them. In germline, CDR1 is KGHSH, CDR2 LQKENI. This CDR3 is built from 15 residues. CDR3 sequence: CASSPNIGLEGEQFF. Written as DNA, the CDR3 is TGTGCCAGCTCACCCAACATAGGCTTAGAGGGTGAGCAGTTCTTC.

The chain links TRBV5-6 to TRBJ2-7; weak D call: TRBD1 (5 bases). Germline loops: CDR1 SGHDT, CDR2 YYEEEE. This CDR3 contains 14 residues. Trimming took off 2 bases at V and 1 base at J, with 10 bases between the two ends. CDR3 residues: CASSFGAPSYEQYF. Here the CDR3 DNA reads TGTGCCAGCAGCTTTGGGGCACCTTCCTACGAGCAGTACTTC. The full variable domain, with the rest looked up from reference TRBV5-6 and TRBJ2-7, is DAGVTQSPTHLIKTRGQQVTLRCSPKSGHDTVSWYQQALGQGPQFIFQYYEEEERQRGNFPDRFSGHQFPNYSSELNVNALLLGDSALYLCASSFGAPSYEQYFGPGTRLTVT.

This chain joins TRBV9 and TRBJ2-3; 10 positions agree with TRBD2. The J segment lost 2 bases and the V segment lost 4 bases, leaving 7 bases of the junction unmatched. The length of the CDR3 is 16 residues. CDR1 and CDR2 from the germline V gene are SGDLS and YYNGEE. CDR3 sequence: CASSPYGTSATDTQYF. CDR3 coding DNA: TGTGCCAGCAGCCCCTACGGGACTAGCGCCACAGATACGCAGTATTTT. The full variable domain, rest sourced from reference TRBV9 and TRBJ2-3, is DSGVTQTPKHLITATGQRVTLRCSPRSGDLSVYWYQQSLDQGLQFLIQYYNGEERAKGNILERFSAQQFPDLHSELNLSSLELGDSALYFCASSPYGTSATDTQYFGPGTRLTVL.

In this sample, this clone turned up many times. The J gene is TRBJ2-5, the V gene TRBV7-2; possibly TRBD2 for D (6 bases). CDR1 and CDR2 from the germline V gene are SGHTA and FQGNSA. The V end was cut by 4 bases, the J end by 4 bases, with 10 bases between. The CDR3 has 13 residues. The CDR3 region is CASSSGLLETQYF. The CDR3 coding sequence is TGTGCCAGCAGCTCGGGACTTCTAGAGACCCAGTACTTC.

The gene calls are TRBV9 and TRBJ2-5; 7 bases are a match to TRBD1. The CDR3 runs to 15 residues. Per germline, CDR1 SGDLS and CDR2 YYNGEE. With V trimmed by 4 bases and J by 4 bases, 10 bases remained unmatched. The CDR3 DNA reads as TGTGCCAGCAGCCCAGCTGGGACAGCCCCAGAGACCCAGTACTTC. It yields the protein CASSPAGTAPETQYF.

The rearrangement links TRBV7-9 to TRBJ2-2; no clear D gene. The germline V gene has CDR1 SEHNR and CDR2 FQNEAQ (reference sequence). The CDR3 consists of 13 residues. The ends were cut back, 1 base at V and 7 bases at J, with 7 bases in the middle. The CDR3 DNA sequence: TGTGCCAGCAGCTTAGTCAGGAACGGGGAGCTGTTTTTT. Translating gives CASSLVRNGELFF.

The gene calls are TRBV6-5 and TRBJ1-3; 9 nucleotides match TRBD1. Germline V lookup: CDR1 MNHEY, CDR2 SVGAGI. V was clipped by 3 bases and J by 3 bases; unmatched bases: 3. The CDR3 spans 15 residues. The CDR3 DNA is TGTGCCAGCAGTTATGGGACAGGGAATGGAAACACCATATATTTT. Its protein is CASSYGTGNGNTIYF.

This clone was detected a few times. The CDR3 loop is CASSISGLAGVYEQYF. The CDR3 DNA is TGTGCCAGTAGTATATCCGGGCTAGCGGGAGTTTACGAGCAGTACTTC. V usage is TRBV19 and J usage is TRBJ2-7, with 10 bases matching TRBD2. Germline V gene data show CDR1 as LNHDA and CDR2 as SQIVND (reference sequence). This CDR3 has 16 amino acids. V lost 2 bases to trimming and J lost 4 bases; unmatched junction nucleotides: 8.

The CDR3 DNA reads as TGTGCCAGCAGTAGCGCGAAGGCAGGGGGATACACTGAAGCTTTCTTT. It translates to CASSSAKAGGYTEAFF. V and J are TRBV27 and TRBJ1-1; TRBD1 aligns across 7 bases. V was clipped by 5 bases and J by 3 bases; unmatched bases: 12. The CDR3 sequence is 16 residues long. Germline loops: CDR1 MNHEY, CDR2 SMNVEV (reference sequence).

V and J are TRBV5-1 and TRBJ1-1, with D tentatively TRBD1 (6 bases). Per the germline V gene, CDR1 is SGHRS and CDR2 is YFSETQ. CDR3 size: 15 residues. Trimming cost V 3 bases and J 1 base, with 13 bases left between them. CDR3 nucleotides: TGCGCCAGCAGCTCTACGGGACACAGGAACACTGAAGCTTTCTTT. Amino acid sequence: CASSSTGHRNTEAFF.

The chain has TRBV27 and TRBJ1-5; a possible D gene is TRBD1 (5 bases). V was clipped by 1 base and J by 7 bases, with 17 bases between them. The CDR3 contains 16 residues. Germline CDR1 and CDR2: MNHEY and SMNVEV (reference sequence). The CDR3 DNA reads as TGTGCCAGCAGTTTATTCGCCAGGGCTGCCGGACAGCCCCAGCATTTT. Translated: CASSLFARAAGQPQHF.

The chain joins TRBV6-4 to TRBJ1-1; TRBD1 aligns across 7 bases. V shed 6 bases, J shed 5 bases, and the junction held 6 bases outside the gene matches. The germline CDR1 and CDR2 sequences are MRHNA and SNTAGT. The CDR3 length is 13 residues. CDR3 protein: CASRLTGVTEAFF. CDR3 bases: TGTGCCAGCAGGTTAACAGGGGTAACTGAAGCTTTCTTT.

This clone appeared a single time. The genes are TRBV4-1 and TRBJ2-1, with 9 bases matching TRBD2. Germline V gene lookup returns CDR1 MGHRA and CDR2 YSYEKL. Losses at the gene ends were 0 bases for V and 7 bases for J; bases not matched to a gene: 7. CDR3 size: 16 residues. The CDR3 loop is CASSQDASGRRNEQFF. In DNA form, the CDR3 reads TGCGCCAGCAGCCAAGATGCCAGCGGGAGGAGGAATGAGCAGTTCTTC.

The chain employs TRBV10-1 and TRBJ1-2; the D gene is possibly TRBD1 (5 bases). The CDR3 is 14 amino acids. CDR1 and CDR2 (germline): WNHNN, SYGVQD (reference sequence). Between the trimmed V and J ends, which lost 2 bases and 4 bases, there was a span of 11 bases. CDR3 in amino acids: CASSEGQGGYGYTF. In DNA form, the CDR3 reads TGCGCCAGCAGTGAGGGGCAGGGTGGCTATGGCTACACCTTC.

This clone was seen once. The CDR3 reads CATSRDRETQYF. The DNA of the CDR3 is TGTGCCACCAGCAGAGATCGGGAGACCCAGTACTTC. The chain combines TRBV15 with TRBJ2-5; unclear D gene. The CDR3 is made up of 12 amino acids. V was shortened by 0 bases and J by 5 bases, with 4 bases between the two germline ends. Germline CDR1 LNHNV, CDR2 YYDKDF (reference sequence).

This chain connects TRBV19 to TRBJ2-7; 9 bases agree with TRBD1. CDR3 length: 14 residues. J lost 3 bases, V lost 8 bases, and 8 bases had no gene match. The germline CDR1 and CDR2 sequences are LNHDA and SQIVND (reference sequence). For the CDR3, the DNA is TGTGCCAGTCAAGCCGGGACAGGGAACTACGAGCAGTACTTC. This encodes CASQAGTGNYEQYF.

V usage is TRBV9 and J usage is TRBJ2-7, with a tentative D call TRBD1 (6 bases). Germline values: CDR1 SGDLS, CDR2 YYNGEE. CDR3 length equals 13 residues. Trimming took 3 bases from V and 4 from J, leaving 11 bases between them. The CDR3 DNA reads TGTGCCAGCAGCGCAGGGACACAATACGAGCAGTACTTC. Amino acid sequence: CASSAGTQYEQYF.

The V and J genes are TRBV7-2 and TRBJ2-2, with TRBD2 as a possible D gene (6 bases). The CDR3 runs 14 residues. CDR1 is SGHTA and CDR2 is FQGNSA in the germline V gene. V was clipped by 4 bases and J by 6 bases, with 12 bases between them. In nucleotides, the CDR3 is TGTGCCAGCAGCTCGGGACTGGGGTCCGGGGAGCTGTTTTTT. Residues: CASSSGLGSGELFF.

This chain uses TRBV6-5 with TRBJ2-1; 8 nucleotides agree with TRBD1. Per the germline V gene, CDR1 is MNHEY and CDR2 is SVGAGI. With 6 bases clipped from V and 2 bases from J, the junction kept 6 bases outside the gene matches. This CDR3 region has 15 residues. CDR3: CASRARQGTYNEQFF. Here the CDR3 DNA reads TGTGCCAGCAGGGCCCGACAGGGGACCTACAATGAGCAGTTCTTC.

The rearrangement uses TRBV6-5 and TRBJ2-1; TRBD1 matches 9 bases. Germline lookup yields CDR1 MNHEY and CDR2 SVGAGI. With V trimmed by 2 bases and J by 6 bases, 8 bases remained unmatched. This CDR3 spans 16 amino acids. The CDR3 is CASSYRAGQGRNEQFF. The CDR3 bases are TGTGCCAGCAGTTACCGAGCGGGACAGGGCCGCAATGAGCAGTTCTTC.